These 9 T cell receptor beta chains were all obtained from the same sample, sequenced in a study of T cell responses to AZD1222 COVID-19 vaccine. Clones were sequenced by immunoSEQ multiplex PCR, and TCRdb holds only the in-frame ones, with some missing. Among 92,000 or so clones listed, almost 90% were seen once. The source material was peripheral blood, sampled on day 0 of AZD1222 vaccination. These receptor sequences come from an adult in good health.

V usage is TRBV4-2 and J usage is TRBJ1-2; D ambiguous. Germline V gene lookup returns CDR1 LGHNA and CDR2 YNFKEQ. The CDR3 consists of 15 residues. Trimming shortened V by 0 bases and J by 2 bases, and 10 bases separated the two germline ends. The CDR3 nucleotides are TGTGCCAGCAGCCAAGATTCGCCTATCAACTATGGCTACACCTTC. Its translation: CASSQDSPINYGYTF.

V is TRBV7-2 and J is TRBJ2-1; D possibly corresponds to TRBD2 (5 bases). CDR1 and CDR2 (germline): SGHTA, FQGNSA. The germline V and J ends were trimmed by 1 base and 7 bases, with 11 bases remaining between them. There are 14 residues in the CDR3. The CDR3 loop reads CASSLEAVGNEQFF. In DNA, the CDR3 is TGTGCCAGCAGCTTAGAAGCGGTGGGGAATGAGCAGTTCTTC.

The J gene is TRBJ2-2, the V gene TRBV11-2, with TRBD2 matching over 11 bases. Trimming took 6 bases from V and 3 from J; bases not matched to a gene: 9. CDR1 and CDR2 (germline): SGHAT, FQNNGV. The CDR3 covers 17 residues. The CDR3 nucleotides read TGTGCCAGCAGAGACGTAGCGGGAGGGCCGGACACCGGGGAGCTGTTTTTT. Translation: CASRDVAGGPDTGELFF.

CDR3 DNA sequence: TGTGCCAGCAGCCCCCGGGCAGGGGACCGGCCCCAGCATTTT. Its protein is CASSPRAGDRPQHF. This chain joins TRBV3-1 (or the pseudogene TRBV3-2) and TRBJ1-5; a possible D gene is TRBD1 (6 bases). Germline V CDR1 and CDR2: LGHDT, YNNKEL (reference sequence). The V and J ends lost 4 bases and 9 bases respectively, with 16 bases between them. The CDR3 sequence is 14 residues long.

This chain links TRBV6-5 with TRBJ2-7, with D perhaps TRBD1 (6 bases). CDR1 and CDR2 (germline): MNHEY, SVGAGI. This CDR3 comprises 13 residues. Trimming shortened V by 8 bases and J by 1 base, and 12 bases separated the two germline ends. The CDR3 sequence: CASLSDSSYEQYF. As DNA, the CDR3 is TGTGCCAGCCTTTCGGACAGTTCCTACGAGCAGTACTTC.

The DNA of the CDR3 is TGTGCCACGTCCCTGGATGGACAACGTACGCAGTATTTT. This gives the protein CATSLDGQRTQYF. V and J are TRBV24-1 and TRBJ2-3; D perhaps matches TRBD1 (5 bases). The CDR3 extends over 13 amino acids. V was trimmed by 10 bases and J by 8 bases, leaving 18 bases between them. Per the germline V gene, CDR1 is KGHDR and CDR2 is SFDVKD.

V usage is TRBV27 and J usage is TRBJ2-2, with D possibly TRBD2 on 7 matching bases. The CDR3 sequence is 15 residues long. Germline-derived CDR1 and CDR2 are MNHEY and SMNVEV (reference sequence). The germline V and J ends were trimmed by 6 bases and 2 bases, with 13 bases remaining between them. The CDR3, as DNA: TGTGCCAGCAGAACAAGGGGGGGTAACACCGGGGAGCTGTTTTTT. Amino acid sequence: CASRTRGGNTGELFF.

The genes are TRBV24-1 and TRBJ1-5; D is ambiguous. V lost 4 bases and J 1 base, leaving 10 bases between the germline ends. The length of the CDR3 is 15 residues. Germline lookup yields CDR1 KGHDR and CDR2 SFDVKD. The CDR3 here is CATSDRAGSNQPQHF. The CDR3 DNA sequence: TGTGCCACCAGTGACCGGGCGGGGAGCAATCAGCCCCAGCATTTT.

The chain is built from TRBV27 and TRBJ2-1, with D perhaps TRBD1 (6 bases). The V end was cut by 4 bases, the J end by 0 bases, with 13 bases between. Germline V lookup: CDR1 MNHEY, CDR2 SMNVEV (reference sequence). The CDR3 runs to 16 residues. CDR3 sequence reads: CASSSRQVFSYNEQFF. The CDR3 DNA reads TGTGCCAGCAGTTCCAGACAGGTCTTCTCCTACAATGAGCAGTTCTTC.